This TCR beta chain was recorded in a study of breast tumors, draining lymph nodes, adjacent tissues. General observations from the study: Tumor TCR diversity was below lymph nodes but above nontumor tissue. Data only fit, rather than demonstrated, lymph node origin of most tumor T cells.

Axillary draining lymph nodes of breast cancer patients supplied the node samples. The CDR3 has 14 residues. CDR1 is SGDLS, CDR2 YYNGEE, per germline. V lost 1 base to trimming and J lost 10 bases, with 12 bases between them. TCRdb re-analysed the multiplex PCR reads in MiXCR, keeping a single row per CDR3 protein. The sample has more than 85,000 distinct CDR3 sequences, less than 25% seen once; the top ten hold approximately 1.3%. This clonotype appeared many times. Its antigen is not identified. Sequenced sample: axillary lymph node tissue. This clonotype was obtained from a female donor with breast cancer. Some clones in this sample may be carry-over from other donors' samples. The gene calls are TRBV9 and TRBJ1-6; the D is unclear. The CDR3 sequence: CASSVLGRESPLHF. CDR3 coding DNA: TGTGCCAGCAGCGTACTCGGCAGAGAGTCACCCCTCCACTTT.